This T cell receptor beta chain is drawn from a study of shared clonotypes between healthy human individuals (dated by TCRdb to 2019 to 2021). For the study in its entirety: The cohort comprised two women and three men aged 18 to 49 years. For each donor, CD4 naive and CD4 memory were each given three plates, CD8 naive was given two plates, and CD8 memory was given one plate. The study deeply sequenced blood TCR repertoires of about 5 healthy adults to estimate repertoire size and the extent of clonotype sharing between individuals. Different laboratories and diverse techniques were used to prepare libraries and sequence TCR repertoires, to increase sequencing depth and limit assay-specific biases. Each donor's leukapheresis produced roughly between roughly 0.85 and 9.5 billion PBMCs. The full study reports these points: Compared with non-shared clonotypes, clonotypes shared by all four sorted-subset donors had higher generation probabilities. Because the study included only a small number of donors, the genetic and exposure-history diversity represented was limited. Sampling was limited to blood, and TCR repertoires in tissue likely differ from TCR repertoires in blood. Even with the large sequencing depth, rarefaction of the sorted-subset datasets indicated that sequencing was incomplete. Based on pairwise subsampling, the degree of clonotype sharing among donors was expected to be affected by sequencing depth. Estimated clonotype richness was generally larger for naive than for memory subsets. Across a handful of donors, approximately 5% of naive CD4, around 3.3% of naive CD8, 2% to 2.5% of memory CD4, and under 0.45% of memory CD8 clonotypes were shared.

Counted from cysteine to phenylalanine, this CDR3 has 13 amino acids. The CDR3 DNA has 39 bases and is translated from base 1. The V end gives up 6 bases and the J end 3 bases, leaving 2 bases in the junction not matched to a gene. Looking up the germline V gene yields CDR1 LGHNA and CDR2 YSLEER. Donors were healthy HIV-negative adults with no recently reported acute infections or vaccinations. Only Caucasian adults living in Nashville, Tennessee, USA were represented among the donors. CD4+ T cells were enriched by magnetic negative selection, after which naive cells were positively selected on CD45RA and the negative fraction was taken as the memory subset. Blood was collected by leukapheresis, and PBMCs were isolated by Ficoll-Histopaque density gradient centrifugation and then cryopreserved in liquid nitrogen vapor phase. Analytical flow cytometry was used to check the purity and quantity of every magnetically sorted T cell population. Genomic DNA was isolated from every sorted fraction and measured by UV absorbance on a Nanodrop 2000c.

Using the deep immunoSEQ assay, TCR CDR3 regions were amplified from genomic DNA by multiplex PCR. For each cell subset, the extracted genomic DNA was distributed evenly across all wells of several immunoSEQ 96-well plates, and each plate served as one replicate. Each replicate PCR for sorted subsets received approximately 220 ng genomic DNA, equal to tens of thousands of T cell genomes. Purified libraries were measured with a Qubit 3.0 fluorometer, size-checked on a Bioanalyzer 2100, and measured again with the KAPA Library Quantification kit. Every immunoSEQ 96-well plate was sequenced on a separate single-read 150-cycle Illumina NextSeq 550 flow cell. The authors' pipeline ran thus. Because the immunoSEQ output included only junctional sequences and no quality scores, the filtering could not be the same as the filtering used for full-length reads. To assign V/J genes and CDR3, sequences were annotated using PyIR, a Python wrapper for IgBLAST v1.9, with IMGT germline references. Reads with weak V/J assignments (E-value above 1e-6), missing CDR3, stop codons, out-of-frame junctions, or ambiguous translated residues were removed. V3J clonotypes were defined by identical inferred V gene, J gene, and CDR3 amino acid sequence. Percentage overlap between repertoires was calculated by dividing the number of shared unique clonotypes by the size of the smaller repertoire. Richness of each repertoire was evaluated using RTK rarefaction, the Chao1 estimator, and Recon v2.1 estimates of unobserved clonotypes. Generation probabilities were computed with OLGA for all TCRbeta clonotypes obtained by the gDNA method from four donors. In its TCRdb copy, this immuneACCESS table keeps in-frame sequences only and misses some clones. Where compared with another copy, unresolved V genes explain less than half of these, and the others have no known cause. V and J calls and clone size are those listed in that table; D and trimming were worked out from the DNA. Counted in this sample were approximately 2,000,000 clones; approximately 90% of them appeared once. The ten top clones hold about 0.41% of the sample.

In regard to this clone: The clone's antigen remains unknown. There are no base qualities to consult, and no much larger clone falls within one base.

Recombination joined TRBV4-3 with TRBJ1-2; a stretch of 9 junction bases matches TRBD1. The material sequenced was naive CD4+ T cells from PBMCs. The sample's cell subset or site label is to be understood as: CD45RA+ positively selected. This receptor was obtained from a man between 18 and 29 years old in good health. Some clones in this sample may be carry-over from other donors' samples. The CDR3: CASRGTGYYGYTF. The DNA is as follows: TGCGCCAGCAGGGGGACAGGGTACTATGGCTACACCTTC.